This T cell receptor (beta chain) is from a study of CD8 T cells in ankylosing spondylitis. Study conclusions and caveats: Certain motif variants had earlier been reported in reactive arthritis synovial fluid and blood. CD8+ cells made up the disease-linked clones, which were relatively rare in peripheral blood. Eight highly homologous variants formed a TCR beta motif that appeared characteristic of ankylosing spondylitis blood.

On this clonotype itself: Its antigen is still unknown.

V shed 0 bases and J shed 0 bases, with 12 bases lying between them. Germline V gene data show CDR1 as DFQATT and CDR2 as SNEGSKA (reference sequence). The CDR3 is 15 amino acids. TCRdb re-derived calls from the 5' RACE reads in MiXCR, one entry per CDR3 protein. This sample has more than 650,000 distinct CDR3 sequences; approximately 12% occur once, and the top ten carry 0.51%. This TCR derives from a male donor with ankylosing spondylitis. The source material was blood, either unsorted or a sorted T cell fraction (not recorded which). The chain combines TRBV20-1 with TRBJ2-7, with D possibly being TRBD2 (6 bases). CDR3 sequence: CSARENGRSSYEQYF. The DNA of the CDR3 is TGCAGTGCTAGAGAAAACGGGAGAAGCTCCTACGAGCAGTACTTC.